What follows is one T cell receptor (beta chain) and its context. Antigen specificity is unknown. These data belong to a study of T cell repertoires and HLA-DP antigens. Study-wide context: In vitro CD4+ alloreactivity was against HeLa-presented HLA-DP. A couple of male donors and one female donor spanned ages 18-to-29 through 60-to-69.

The CDR3 spans 15 residues. V lost 2 bases to trimming and J lost 8 bases; unmatched junction nucleotides: 7. CDR1 is LGHNA, CDR2 YNFKEQ, per germline. Primers targeted 54 TRBV and 13 TRBJ segments. Sequencing used immunoSEQ multiplex PCR; TCRdb keeps in-frame clones, though not all of them. Here the sample spans over 60,000 clones, roughly 77% being singletons. Study conclusions and caveats: Responder cells were total CD4+ cells with a HeLa antigen-presenting system.

Input material: CD4+ T cells from PBMCs. The V call is TRBV4-2, the J call TRBJ1-4; TRBD1 matches 8 bases. The receptor was isolated from a man in his sixties in good health and CMV-seronegative. In nucleotides, the CDR3 is TGTGCCAGCAGCCAAACGGACAGGGAGGAGGAAAAACTGTTTTTT. This encodes CASSQTDREEEKLFF.